These T cell receptor beta chains were read from a single sample in a study of response to subunit inactivated influenza vaccine. TCRdb reprocessed the RT-PCR reads with MiXCR, giving one entry per CDR3 protein. This sample has more than 450,000 distinct CDR3 sequences, with around 11% found just once. The data also belong to a second study, concerning T cells expressing NK-cell markers.

The input for sequencing was PBMCs from blood, taken on the day of vaccination. The receptors were sampled from a man aged 45-65 years who received an inactivated influenza vaccine. Each CDR3 is given with its conserved first and last residue. A D gene is named only where the DNA matches it firmly. Size values are once, few and many counts, or a class for expanded clones, and some rows have none.

NA	TRBV29-1	TRBJ2-6	NA	CSVEFGANVLTF	TGCAGCGTTGAATTTGGGGCCAACGTCCTGACTTTC
NA	TRBV4-3	TRBJ2-1	TRBD2	CASKLAGHNEQFF	TGCGCCAGCAAGCTAGCGGGGCACAATGAGCAGTTCTTC
few	TRBV14	TRBJ2-3	TRBD2	CASSQDPGTTTDTQYF	TGTGCCAGCAGCCAAGACCCCGGGACTACCACAGATACGCAGTATTTT
few	TRBV19	TRBJ2-4	TRBD1	CASSRRRNEGAFKNIQYF	TGTGCCAGTAGTAGACGGAGGAATGAGGGGGCTTTCAAAAACATTCAGTACTTC
NA	TRBV7-9	TRBJ2-1	TRBD1	CASSFKQGYNEQFF	TGTGCCAGCAGCTTTAAACAGGGGTACAATGAGCAGTTCTTC
few	TRBV18	TRBJ1-3	NA	CASSRDAVSGNTIYF	TGTGCCAGCTCACGCGATGCAGTCTCTGGAAACACCATATATTTT
NA	TRBV15	TRBJ1-5	TRBD1	CATSRGQGDQPQHF	TGTGCCACCAGCAGAGGACAGGGCGATCAGCCCCAGCATTTT
few	TRBV4-1	TRBJ2-7	TRBD2	CASSQAPSGGTYEQYF	TGCGCCAGCAGCCAAGCCCCTAGCGGGGGAACCTACGAGCAGTACTTC
few	TRBV28	TRBJ1-5	TRBD1	CASSLMGTGWPQHF	TGTGCCAGCAGTTTAATGGGGACAGGGTGGCCCCAGCATTTT
few	TRBV20-1	TRBJ1-4	NA	CSATRVANEKLFF	TGCAGTGCTACAAGGGTGGCTAATGAAAAACTGTTTTTT
NA	TRBV4-1	TRBJ2-3	NA	CASSKSWVDTQYF	TGCGCCAGCAGCAAAAGTTGGGTGGATACGCAGTATTTT
once	TRBV5-6	TRBJ1-4	NA	CASSLADSQLFF	TGTGCCAGCAGCTTGGCCGACAGTCAACTGTTTTTT
NA	TRBV7-2	TRBJ2-7	NA	CASSLAASKSSYEQYF	TGTGCCAGCAGCTTAGCCGCGTCTAAAAGCTCCTACGAGCAGTACTTC
few	TRBV6-5	TRBJ2-7	TRBD1	CASSYPGTGEQYF	TGTGCCAGCAGTTACCCCGGGACAGGCGAGCAGTACTTC
NA	TRBV5-1	TRBJ2-2	NA	CASSSMTSWDTGELFF	TGCGCCAGCAGCTCTATGACTAGTTGGGACACCGGGGAGCTGTTTTTT
NA	TRBV7-2	TRBJ2-3	TRBD2	CASRETSGSTDTQYF	TGTGCCAGCAGAGAAACTAGCGGGAGCACAGATACGCAGTATTTT
many	TRBV4-3	TRBJ2-5	TRBD1	CASSQYLGTAGEETQYF	TGCGCCAGCAGCCAATACCTTGGGACAGCCGGGGAAGAGACCCAGTACTTC
NA	TRBV29-1	TRBJ1-2	NA	CSVGSGPHYGYTF	TGCAGCGTGGGGTCCGGGCCCCACTATGGCTACACCTTC
few	TRBV5-1	TRBJ1-2	NA	CASSLGLRRENYGYTF	TGCGCCAGCAGCTTGGGTCTACGCAGGGAAAACTATGGCTACACCTTC
few	TRBV12-3/TRBV12-4	TRBJ2-3	TRBD2	CASRKGLAERTDTQYF	TGTGCCAGCAGAAAGGGACTAGCGGAACGCACAGATACGCAGTATTTT
many	TRBV20-1	TRBJ1-1	TRBD1	CSARDFDRANTEAFF	TGCAGTGCTAGAGATTTCGACAGGGCTAACACTGAAGCTTTCTTT
NA	TRBV9	TRBJ2-2	NA	CASSAWTEGTGELFF	TGTGCCAGCAGCGCCTGGACAGAGGGTACCGGGGAGCTGTTTTTT
few	TRBV6-2/TRBV6-3	TRBJ1-1	TRBD1	CASSQTGVAFF	TGTGCCAGCAGTCAGACAGGGGTCGCTTTCTTT
NA	TRBV12-3/TRBV12-4	TRBJ2-2	NA	CASSFRLAGELFF	TGTGCCAGCAGTTTTCGATTGGCCGGGGAGCTGTTTTTT
NA	TRBV6-2/TRBV6-3	TRBJ2-7	NA	CASSFAGIAYEQYF	TGTGCCAGCAGTTTCGCGGGGATCGCCTACGAGCAGTACTTC
few	TRBV4-2	TRBJ1-5	NA	CASSQGVEGRQPQHF	TGTGCCAGCAGCCAAGGGGTGGAGGGACGGCAGCCCCAGCATTTT